This passage covers 4 T cell receptor beta chains from one sample sequenced in a study of regulatory T cells in long-lasting Graves disease. Indicated time point: newly diagnosed GD, antithyroid drugs for less than 3 months. PBMCs were the source of the RNA used for TCR sequencing. Combining iRepertoire HTBI primers with Arm-PCR of CDR3 regions, the authors built TCR beta libraries. TCRdb reanalysed the multiplex PCR reads using MiXCR and keeps one entry per CDR3 protein. The profile shows roughly 380,000 distinct CDR3 sequences, about 16% of them singletons. The sample in question was peripheral blood mononuclear cells (PBMCs), obtained at new diagnosis, from a patient treated with antithyroid drugs. The receptor set was obtained from a female donor with Graves disease.

Remarks on this clonotype: This likely traces to a read error, being one base from a far larger clone. The V gene is TRBV7-9, the J gene TRBJ2-3, with D maybe TRBD2 (7 bases). The closer fit of TRBJ2-5 to the DNA end suggests the J call may be wrong. The CDR3 loop spans 13 amino acids. The V gene's germline CDR1 is SEHNR and CDR2 FQNEAQ (reference sequence). The CDR3 nucleotides are TGTGCCAGCAGCCGAGAGGGGGGGGAGACCCAGTACTTC. It yields the protein CASSREGGETQYF.

Comments on this clonotype: At one end the junction does not follow the germline gene, possibly because of a read error. The CDR3: CRTSGRAGNEQFF. CDR3 sequence (DNA): TGCAGAACTAGCGGGAGGGCGGGCAATGAGCAGTTCTTC. The V and J genes are TRBV28 and TRBJ2-1, with TRBD2 matching over 13 bases. The CDR3 contains 13 residues. Germline V lookup: CDR1 MDHEN, CDR2 SYDVKM.

J is TRBJ2-2 and V is TRBV6-9; D is tentatively TRBD1 or TRBD2 (5 bases each). The CDR3 covers 15 residues. CDR1 is MNHGY, CDR2 SVAAGI, per germline. Trimming stripped 3 bases from V and 0 bases from J, with 8 bases between. The CDR3 sequence is CASSYRGSNTGELFF. The CDR3 coding sequence is TGTGCCAGCAGTTACCGGGGCTCGAACACCGGGGAGCTGTTTTTT.

Only a few counts were recorded for this clonotype. The chain is built from TRBV27 and TRBJ2-1; possible D gene TRBD1, 6 bases. Deletions cut 6 bases from V and 4 bases from J, with 16 bases between. This CDR3 has 15 amino acids. Germline loops: CDR1 MNHEY, CDR2 SMNVEV (reference sequence). The CDR3 reads CASRVDSWSYNEQFF. In DNA form, the CDR3 reads TGTGCCAGCAGAGTGGACAGTTGGTCATACAATGAGCAGTTCTTC.